This section outlines one T cell receptor beta chain sequence together with its context. Its antigen target is currently unknown. No base-level quality is on record; no much larger clone is a single base apart. The record originates from a study of blood T cell repertoires in COVID-19 (dated by TCRdb to between 2020 and 2021). Context from the whole study: Samples covering the acute and convalescent phases of COVID-19 were provided by collaborators in the United States, Italy and Spain. The material from the prospective study consisted of cDNA or gDNA derived from T cells, B-cell-depleted T cells, or PBMCs. Where available, HLA class I and class II types were taken from metadata supplied by the sample provider and were not determined by assay-based typing. Samples were obtained from the ongoing ImmuneRACE study (first 160 participants) and from about 1,300 subjects provided by 6 global collaborators. Subjects who had been exposed to COVID-19, were actively infected with it, or had recovered from it provided the deeply sampled blood TCRbeta repertoires that made up the dataset. A de-identified subject ID, COVID-19 status, age in years and sex were almost always included in the sample metadata. A freely available public database, intended as a resource for researchers studying the immune response to SARS-CoV-2, is where the repertoires were released. Overall study results and their limits: The quantity of clinical and demographic metadata differed by source and by participant and was supplied without curation.

V lost 3 bases and J lost 4 bases; the stretch between them is 15 bases long. Per the germline V gene, MNHNS is the CDR1 and SASEGT is the CDR2. The CDR3 starts with the cysteine, ends with the phenylalanine, and has 16 residues. Only the CDR3 part of the read is kept: 48 bases, read in frame from the first base. The immunoSEQ Assay, a bias-controlled multiplex PCR, was used to amplify TCRbeta CDR3 regions from genomic DNA. Per the source publication's procedure: Within the assay, amplification of reference gene primers was used to estimate how many nucleated cells each sample contained. Sequence reads were collapsed and filtered to measure the absolute abundance of every unique TCRbeta CDR3 rearrangement. For each sample, productive Simpson clonality was calculated as the square root of Simpson's diversity index over productive rearrangements. Here the immuneACCESS table is served through TCRdb, limited to in-frame sequences with V and J called. Missing clones are a known gap in these copies; in checked studies unresolved V genes cover under half, and the rest lacks a known reason. That table gives V, J and clone size, and the DNA gave D and trimming. The sample table shows approximately 140,000 clones, and around nine tenths are seen once. The ten largest make up around 20% of the sample.

Each collaborating institution followed its own protocols to collect whole blood in K2EDTA tubes. For TCRbeta analysis, collaborators shipped samples in one of three forms: frozen whole blood, isolated PBMCs, or DNA extracted from either of those sample types. The sequence joins TRBV6-1 to TRBJ2-2; a tentative D call is TRBD2 (6 bases match). This sequence originates from a man aged 45 to 65 with active or convalescent COVID-19. The material sequenced was peripheral blood. In nucleotide form, the sequence is TGTGCCAGCAGTGATTATGGGGCCGGGGGCACCGGGGAGCTGTTTTTT. The encoded protein is CASSDYGAGGTGELFF.